This T cell receptor beta chain was retrieved from a study of blood T cell repertoires in COVID-19. About the study: Samples taken during acute and convalescent COVID-19 were collected in the United States, Italy and Spain. T cells, B-cell-depleted T cells, or PBMCs supplied cDNA or gDNA.

Germline loops: CDR1 MNHEY, CDR2 SMNVEV (reference sequence). The V gene lost 2 bases and the J gene lost 6 bases, with 8 bases spanning the gap. The CDR3 runs 13 residues. In the study's own analysis: Estimated nucleated cell counts came from reference gene primer amplification. TCRdb's table, derived via immunoSEQ multiplex PCR, lists solely in-frame clones and lacks some. V, J and clone size are those of that table, while D and trimming were read from the DNA. The table lists over 100,000 clones, 80% to 90% of them singletons, with approximately 4.2% in the top ten. The chain links TRBV27 to TRBJ1-5, with a tentative D call TRBD1 (6 bases). This TCR came from a man aged 35-49 years with acute or convalescent COVID-19. The sample was peripheral blood. CDR3 bases: TGTGCCAGCAGTTTACAGGGGTCTCAGCCCCAGCATTTT. Translating it yields CASSLQGSQPQHF.